This T cell receptor (beta chain) derives from a study of T-cell reconstitution after alpha-beta-depleted transplantation in children. This clonotype was counted a few times. Preparation of the TCRbeta library was carried out with unique molecular identifiers. One entry per CDR3 protein, called by TCRdb with MiXCR from the PCR reads. The sample carries fewer than 550,000 distinct CDR3 sequences, about an eighth recorded once. Germline V gene sequence: CDR1 DFQATT, CDR2 SNEGSKA (reference sequence). This CDR3 has 21 residues. V gene TRBV20-1 combines with J gene TRBJ2-7; D is unclear. This clonotype was sampled from a female patient aged 2 to 10 who had a stem cell transplant for aplastic anemia, so the T cells may come from the graft donor. The sample consisted of PBMCs, mostly from graft donor cells, taken 180 days after TCRalphabeta/CD19-depleted stem cell transplant. The CDR3 nucleotides read TGCAAGGGCAAAAGGCAGTTGCTAGAGAAAGTTTGCGGTACTCACTCCTACGAGCAGTACGTC. Translating gives CKGKRQLLEKVCGTHSYEQYV.